The 13 T cell receptor beta chains below come from one sample, sequenced in a study of T cell responses to AZD1222 COVID-19 vaccine. Repertoires were generated with immunoSEQ multiplex PCR, while TCRdb's copy carries only in-frame clones and drops some. The sample has over 100,000 clones, more than 90% seen once. This specimen was peripheral blood, taken on day 0 of AZD1222 vaccination. These receptors originate from an adult in good health.

This clone occurred a few times. The chain uses TRBV5-6 and TRBJ1-2, with no clear D. Germline V gene sequence: CDR1 SGHDT, CDR2 YYEEEE. The CDR3 covers 13 residues. V lost 2 bases to trimming and J lost 8 bases, with 13 bases between them. The CDR3 nucleotides read TGTGCCAGCAGCTTTTGGGGAAGAGAGGGCTACACCTTC. It yields the protein CASSFWGREGYTF.

The chain links TRBV12-3 or TRBV12-4 to TRBJ2-1; D gene uncertain. Trimming pared 7 bases from V and 7 bases from J, leaving 8 bases between. The CDR3 extends over 11 amino acids. CDR3 amino acids: CASKLLNEQFF. CDR3 DNA sequence: TGTGCCAGCAAACTTCTAAATGAGCAGTTCTTC.

The CDR3 DNA sequence: TGTGCCAGCAGCTTGGGGGCTACCGTGAGCTCCTACGAGCAGTACTTC. Translated: CASSLGATVSSYEQYF. This chain joins TRBV5-6 and TRBJ2-7; D is undetermined. Germline assignment: CDR1 SGHDT and CDR2 YYEEEE. The CDR3 loop spans 16 amino acids. V was trimmed by 0 bases and J by 0 bases, leaving 13 bases between them. The whole variable domain, remainder taken from reference TRBV5-6 and TRBJ2-7, is DAGVTQSPTHLIKTRGQQVTLRCSPKSGHDTVSWYQQALGQGPQFIFQYYEEEERQRGNFPDRFSGHQFPNYSSELNVNALLLGDSALYLCASSLGATVSSYEQYFGPGTRLTVT.

The chain couples TRBV9 to TRBJ1-2, with TRBD1 identical over 8 bases. Germline V gene data show CDR1 as SGDLS and CDR2 as YYNGEE. The CDR3 totals 18 residues. V trimming: 4 bases; J trimming: 6 bases; junction bases outside the gene matches: 20. The CDR3: CASSPRYGRGRQYDGYTF. In nucleotides, the CDR3 is TGTGCCAGCAGCCCCCGTTATGGCAGGGGGCGCCAGTATGATGGCTACACCTTC.

V gene TRBV19 combines with J gene TRBJ2-1; 13 bases line up with TRBD2. V was clipped by 5 bases and J by 3 bases; unmatched bases: 10. The V gene's germline CDR1 is LNHDA and CDR2 SQIVND (reference sequence). This CDR3 has 18 amino acids. For the CDR3, the DNA is TGTGCCAGTAGTGCTCCGGGACTAGCGGGGATTAACTACAATGAGCAGTTCTTC. It is translated as CASSAPGLAGINYNEQFF.

The chain recombines TRBV7-2 with TRBJ2-5; 7 positions agree with TRBD1. The germline gives CDR1 SGHTA, CDR2 FQGNSA. The CDR3 is 16 residues long. The V and J ends lost 4 bases and 5 bases, in that order; junction bases with no gene match: 13. The CDR3 nucleotides read TGTGCCAGCAGCTCCCCCGTCTGGGGGACAGCGGAGACCCAGTACTTC. Translation: CASSSPVWGTAETQYF.

The chain couples TRBV7-2 to TRBJ1-1; D remains unclear. Trimming stripped 6 bases from V and 5 bases from J, with 10 bases between. The CDR3 totals 12 residues. The germline V gene has CDR1 SGHTA and CDR2 FQGNSA. The CDR3 sequence is CASSIPGTEAFF. CDR3 nucleotides: TGTGCCAGCAGTATCCCGGGGACTGAAGCTTTCTTT. The whole variable domain, filled in from reference TRBV7-2 and TRBJ1-1, reads GAGVSQSPSNKVTEKGKDVELRCDPISGHTALYWYRQSLGQGLEFLIYFQGNSAPDKSGLPSDRFSAERTGGSVSTLTIQRTQQEDSAVYLCASSIPGTEAFFGQGTRLTVV.

V usage is TRBV28 and J usage is TRBJ1-2; D possibly corresponds to TRBD1 (5 bases). Germline V gene lookup returns CDR1 MDHEN and CDR2 SYDVKM. The CDR3 spans 13 residues. The V end was cut by 4 bases, the J end by 11 bases, with 17 bases between. CDR3 in amino acids: CASSSDSFVAYTF. Here the CDR3 DNA reads TGTGCCAGCAGTTCAGACAGTTTCGTGGCTTACACCTTC.

The V gene is TRBV7-2, the J gene TRBJ2-7; D gene uncertain. This CDR3 region has 14 residues. Trimming cost V 1 base and J 2 bases, with 9 bases left between them. Germline CDR1 is SGHTA and CDR2 is FQGNSA. DNA for the CDR3: TGTGCCAGCAGCTTAGAACTTGGAACCTACGAGCAGTACTTC. Translating gives CASSLELGTYEQYF.

J is TRBJ2-7 and V is TRBV7-9; TRBD2 matches at 7 bases. V was clipped by 5 bases and J by 2 bases; unmatched bases: 3. This CDR3 comprises 13 residues. Germline CDR1 is SEHNR and CDR2 is FQNEAQ (reference sequence). CDR3 in amino acids: CASSPLAAYEQYF. DNA of the CDR3: TGTGCCAGCAGCCCCCTAGCGGCCTACGAGCAGTACTTC.

The gene calls are TRBV7-3 and TRBJ1-2; D is perhaps TRBD1 (5 bases). Trimming shortened V by 5 bases and J by 6 bases, and 10 bases separated the two germline ends. The CDR3 consists of 12 residues. The germline V gene encodes CDR1 SGHTA and CDR2 FQGTGA. The DNA of the CDR3 is TGTGCCAGCAGCCCGGCGGGGGATGGCTACACCTTC. The encoded protein is CASSPAGDGYTF. Full variable domain (remainder filled in from reference TRBV7-3 and TRBJ1-2): GAGVSQTPSNKVTEKGKYVELRCDPISGHTALYWYRQSLGQGPEFLIYFQGTGAADDSGLPNDRFFAVRPEGSVSTLKIQRTERGDSAVYLCASSPAGDGYTFGSGTRLTVV.

The chain recombines TRBV5-4 with TRBJ1-2; D is uncertain. Germline assignment: CDR1 SGHNT and CDR2 YYREEE (reference sequence). The CDR3 totals 15 residues. Trimming shortened V by 0 bases and J by 7 bases, and 16 bases separated the two germline ends. The CDR3 nucleotides read TGTGCCAGCAGCTTGGCAGGCAGTCATAGTAGTGGCTACACCTTC. Translation: CASSLAGSHSSGYTF.

In this sample, this clone turned up once. The V and J genes are TRBV19 and TRBJ1-2, with TRBD1 matching over 8 bases. The CDR3 is made up of 13 amino acids. In germline, CDR1 is LNHDA, CDR2 SQIVND (reference sequence). V was pared by 9 bases and J by 4 bases, with 7 bases of the junction left unmatched. CDR3 nucleotide sequence: TGTGCCAGCTCAGGGGGCGCATTCTATGGCTACACCTTC. Translating it yields CASSGGAFYGYTF.